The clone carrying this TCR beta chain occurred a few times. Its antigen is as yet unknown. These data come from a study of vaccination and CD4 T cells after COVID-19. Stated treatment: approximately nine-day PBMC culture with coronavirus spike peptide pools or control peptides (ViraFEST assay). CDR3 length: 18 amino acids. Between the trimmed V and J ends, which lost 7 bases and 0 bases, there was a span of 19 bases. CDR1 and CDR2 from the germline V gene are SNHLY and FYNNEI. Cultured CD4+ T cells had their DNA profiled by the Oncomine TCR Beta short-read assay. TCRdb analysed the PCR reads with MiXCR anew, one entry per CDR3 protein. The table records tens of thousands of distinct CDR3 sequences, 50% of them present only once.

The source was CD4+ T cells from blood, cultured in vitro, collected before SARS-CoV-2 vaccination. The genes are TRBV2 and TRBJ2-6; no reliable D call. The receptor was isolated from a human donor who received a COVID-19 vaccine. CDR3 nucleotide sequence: TGTGCCAGCACCGAGAGGCGGAGAGCGCTCTCTGGGGCCAACGTCCTGACTTTC. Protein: CASTERRRALSGANVLTF.